Listed here are 16 T cell receptor beta chains from one sample, sequenced in a study of regulatory T cells in long-lasting Graves disease. Arm-PCR of CDR3 regions with iRepertoire HTBI primers generated TCR beta libraries. TCRdb redid the calling of the multiplex PCR reads with MiXCR, one entry per CDR3 protein. Here the sample spans hundreds of thousands of distinct CDR3 sequences, about 16% being singletons. Described time point: newly diagnosed GD, antithyroid drugs for less than 3 months. The TCR library was prepared using RNA isolated from PBMCs. The data also belong to a second study, concerning T cells in Graves' hyperthyroidism and ophthalmopathy.

This material consisted of peripheral blood mononuclear cells (PBMCs), taken at new diagnosis, from a patient treated with antithyroid drugs. The receptors derive from a woman in her thirties with Graves disease.

This clonotype came up many times. The rearrangement links TRBV12-3 or TRBV12-4 to TRBJ2-7, with TRBD1 matching 9 bases. This CDR3 spans 15 amino acids. J lost 2 bases, V lost 6 bases, and 8 bases had no gene match. Here the CDR3 DNA reads TGTGCCAGCAGCCTTGACAGGGGGTACACCTACGAGCAGTACTTC. Translation: CASSLDRGYTYEQYF.

This clonotype was detected ten times or more. The chain couples TRBV12-3 or TRBV12-4 to TRBJ2-5, with D possibly being TRBD1 or TRBD2 (5 bases each). The CDR3 totals 14 residues. V was cut by 3 bases and J by 4 bases, with 12 bases left in between. CDR3 sequence (DNA): TGTGCCAGCAGTTTTTCGGGTGGGGGAGAGACCCAGTACTTC. Translation gives CASSFSGGGETQYF.

The table lists this clonotype with many counts. This chain links TRBV20-1 with TRBJ2-1, with 8 nucleotides matching TRBD2. V lost 5 bases, J lost 6 bases, and 9 bases stayed unmatched. Germline assignment: CDR1 DFQATT and CDR2 SNEGSKA (reference sequence). This CDR3 is 14 amino acids long. The CDR3 loop reads CSAHSPGGGNEQFF. In DNA, the CDR3 is TGCAGTGCTCACAGCCCGGGGGGGGGCAATGAGCAGTTCTTC.

This clonotype occurred many times. The chain joins TRBV7-2 to TRBJ2-5; possible D gene TRBD2, 5 bases. Germline V gene data show CDR1 as SGHTA and CDR2 as FQGNSA. The CDR3 loop spans 13 amino acids. Trimming stripped 2 bases from V and 7 bases from J, with 11 bases between. This CDR3 is CASSLPPRGTQYF. The DNA for the CDR3 is TGTGCCAGCAGCTTACCGCCTCGGGGGACCCAGTACTTC.

At least ten counts were recorded for this clonotype. J is TRBJ2-3 and V is TRBV11-3; weak D call: TRBD2 (5 bases). Germline lookup yields CDR1 SGHNT and CDR2 YENEEA. Trimming pared 3 bases from V and 4 bases from J, leaving 8 bases between. The CDR3 loop spans 13 amino acids. As DNA, the CDR3 is TGTGCCAGCAGCTTGAGGGCTCCAGATACGCAGTATTTT. It specifies CASSLRAPDTQYF. Looking up the rest from reference TRBV11-3 and TRBJ2-3 gives the full variable domain: EAGVVQSPRYKIIEKKQPVAFWCNPISGHNTLYWYLQNLGQGPELLIRYENEEAVDDSQLPKDRFSAERLKGVDSTLKIQPAELGDSAVYLCASSLRAPDTQYFGPGTRLTVL.

The sample holds a few counts of this clonotype. The J gene is TRBJ2-1, the V gene TRBV29-1, with 10 bases identical to TRBD1. J lost 7 bases, V lost 8 bases, and 8 bases had no gene match. The CDR3 is 13 residues long. Germline V gives CDR1 SQVTM, CDR2 ANQGSEA. The CDR3 sequence: CSHKTGGINEQFF. The DNA for the CDR3 is TGCAGCCACAAGACAGGGGGCATTAATGAGCAGTTCTTC.

To note about this clonotype: This may arise from a read error, as a much more abundant clone is one base away. V gene TRBV2 combines with J gene TRBJ2-5; possibly TRBD2 for D (6 bases). Looked up from germline, CDR1 is SNHLY and CDR2 is FYNNEI. The CDR3 extends over 16 amino acids. Here the CDR3 DNA reads TGTGCCAGCGGTGAAAGTGTTGGTAGCGGACAAGAGACCCAGTACTTC. It yields the protein CASGESVGSGQETQYF.

Turning to this clonotype: A much larger clone is a single base away; this may be a read error. V and J are TRBV20-1 and TRBJ2-7, with D uncertain. CDR1 is DFQATT and CDR2 is SNEGSKA in the germline V gene (reference sequence). This CDR3 is built from 13 residues. The CDR3 DNA sequence: TGCAGTGCTGGAGACACCGTCGCAGGCGAGCAGTACTTC. Its translation is CSAGDTVAGEQYF.

The table lists this clonotype with many counts. The chain couples TRBV3-1 to TRBJ1-5; D is undetermined. The germline gives CDR1 LGHDT, CDR2 YNNKEL (reference sequence). The V and J ends lost 4 bases and 5 bases respectively, with 15 bases between them. The CDR3 is 15 residues long. The CDR3 reads CASSRTTQRDQPQHF. The CDR3, as DNA: TGTGCCAGCAGCCGGACGACGCAGCGCGATCAGCCCCAGCATTTT.

In its sample, this clonotype was seen once. The rearrangement uses TRBV28 and TRBJ2-4, with D unresolved. The germline V gene encodes CDR1 MDHEN and CDR2 SYDVKM. V lost 2 bases, J lost 2 bases, and 16 bases lay in between. The CDR3 spans 17 residues. The CDR3 nucleotides read TGTGCCAGCAGTTTAATTGTGTTGGCAAGGTCCAAAAACATTCAGTACTTC. It is translated as CASSLIVLARSKNIQYF.

This clonotype was detected ten times or more. V usage is TRBV2 and J usage is TRBJ2-7, with 7 nucleotides matching TRBD1. V was clipped by 7 bases and J by 1 base; unmatched bases: 4. Germline CDR1 and CDR2: SNHLY and FYNNEI. This CDR3 contains 13 residues. CDR3 region: CASTGQQSYEQYF. The CDR3 coding sequence is TGTGCCAGCACGGGACAGCAGTCCTACGAGCAGTACTTC.

V gene TRBV4-1 combines with J gene TRBJ1-1; no clear D. Trimming cost V 3 bases and J 8 bases, with 7 bases left between them. The CDR3 length is 11 residues. Germline V CDR1 and CDR2: MGHRA, YSYEKL. The CDR3 spells CASSHSGEAFF. CDR3 DNA sequence: TGCGCCAGCAGCCATAGCGGGGAAGCTTTCTTT.

Comments on this clonotype: Compared with germline, one end of the junction differs, possibly owing to a read error. The genes are TRBV6-1 and TRBJ1-5; 8 bases are shared with TRBD1. The CDR3 loop spans 18 amino acids. Germline CDR1 reads MNHNS; CDR2 reads SASEGT. The CDR3 sequence is CARSHQRPGGLSNQPQHF. The CDR3 DNA reads TGTGCCCGCAGCCACCAGAGACCAGGGGGCTTAAGCAATCAGCCCCAGCATTTT.

About this clonotype itself: A clone one base away is much larger, so this may be a read error. J is TRBJ2-2 and V is TRBV12-3 or TRBV12-4; 7 bases fit TRBD2. The CDR3 contains 14 residues. In nucleotides, the CDR3 is TGTGCCAGCAGTTTAACGCGGGAGAACGGGGAGCCGTTTTTT. As protein: CASSLTRENGEPFF.

The chain employs TRBV14 and TRBJ2-1, with D perhaps assigned TRBD1 or TRBD2 (6 bases each). Germline lookup yields CDR1 SGHDN and CDR2 FVKESK. The CDR3 has 15 amino acids. V was shortened by 4 bases and J by 6 bases, with 16 bases between the two germline ends. Here the CDR3 reads CASSRSGAPPNEQFF. CDR3 DNA: TGTGCCAGCAGCCGGTCGGGGGCTCCTCCCAATGAGCAGTTCTTC.

This clonotype occurred a few times. The genes are TRBV15 and TRBJ2-3; D call uncertain. The CDR3 extends over 12 amino acids. V lost 8 bases and J 4 bases, leaving 10 bases between the germline ends. Looked up from germline, CDR1 is LNHNV and CDR2 is YYDKDF (reference sequence). The CDR3 DNA sequence: TGTGCCACCTCCCCCTGGGCAGATACGCAGTATTTT. It yields the protein CATSPWADTQYF.